A selection of T cell receptor beta chains follows, all from one sample in a study of Graves' ophthalmopathy and Graves' hyperthyroidism. From the multiplex PCR reads, TCRdb called clonotypes with MiXCR, one entry per CDR3 protein. The sample records over a million distinct CDR3 sequences, 35% to 40% being singletons. The sample comprised peripheral blood or thyroid tissue (not recorded which). These receptors were obtained from an adult man with Graves' hyperthyroidism. Each CDR3 is given with its conserved first and last residue. D genes are given only for firm matches. Not every row has a clone size; where given, it reads once, few, many or a size class.

d_gene	j_gene	v_gene	abundance	CDR3aa	CDR3nt
.	TRBJ1-1	TRBV25-1	once	CASRRNTEASF	TGTGCCAGCAGGCGGAACACTGAAGCTTCCTTT
TRBD2	TRBJ2-7	TRBV10-3	few	CAISGTSAGYEQYF	TGTGCCATCAGTGGGACTAGTGCGGGGTACGAGCAGTACTTC
.	TRBJ1-1	TRBV10-3	.	CAIKGLAGRSGANVLTFF	TGTGCCATCAAGGGACTAGCGGGGCGCTCTGGGGCCAACGTCCTGACTTTCTTT
.	TRBJ2-6	TRBV10-3	.	CAIRRDLAYVLTF	TGTGCCATCAGACGGGACCTAGCCTACGTCCTGACTTTC
TRBD1	TRBJ2-7	TRBV19	.	CASSNPRQGAVYEQYF	TGTGCCAGTAGTAACCCCCGACAGGGGGCTGTATACGAGCAGTACTTC
.	TRBJ1-2	TRBV2	.	CASSERGTPNYGYTF	TGTGCCAGCAGCGAAAGGGGCACCCCCAACTATGGCTACACCTTC
.	TRBJ2-7	TRBV5-1	.	CASSLVGEAYYEQYF	TGCGCCAGCAGCTTGGTGGGGGAGGCTTACTACGAGCAGTACTTC
.	TRBJ1-2	TRBV11-2	.	CASSLGLQGYGYTF	TGTGCCAGCAGCCTAGGGTTGCAAGGCTATGGCTACACCTTC
.	TRBJ2-7	TRBV9	.	CASGVGRNHYEQYF	TGTGCCAGCGGCGTAGGCCGCAACCACTACGAGCAGTACTTC
.	TRBJ1-5	TRBV20-1	.	CSARDLLDGRSQPQHF	TGCAGTGCTAGAGACCTCTTAGACGGACGAAGTCAGCCCCAGCATTTT
.	TRBJ2-7	TRBV20-1	once	CSEGAGQSYEQYF	TGCAGTGAAGGGGCTGGGCAGTCCTACGAGCAGTACTTC
.	TRBJ2-7	TRBV19	.	CASSQLNEQYF	TGTGCCAGTAGTCAGCTTAATGAGCAGTACTTC
.	TRBJ2-1	TRBV24-1	.	CATSDMRGPVFF	TGTGCCACCAGTGATATGAGGGGCCCGGTTTTCTTC
.	TRBJ1-1	TRBV29-1	many	CSVWGGTEAFF	TGCAGCGTCTGGGGTGGCACTGAAGCTTTCTTT
.	TRBJ1-1	TRBV12-3/TRBV12-4	many	CASSFGWFTEAFF	TGTGCCAGCAGTTTCGGTTGGTTCACTGAAGCTTTCTTT
TRBD1	TRBJ1-4	TRBV10-1	many	CASSAGRDRVREKLFF	TGCGCCAGCAGTGCGGGCCGGGACAGGGTTCGGGAAAAACTGTTTTTT
TRBD1	TRBJ2-7	TRBV7-8	many	CASSPTGNYEQYF	TGTGCCAGCAGCCCGACAGGGAACTACGAGCAGTACTTC
.	TRBJ1-2	TRBV30	.	CAWALSSYGYTF	TGTGCCTGGGCTTTATCTAGCTATGGCTACACCTTC
.	TRBJ1-2	TRBV12-3/TRBV12-4	few	CASGDRIWGVGYTF	TGTGCCAGCGGCGACAGGATATGGGGGGTCGGCTACACCTTC
.	TRBJ2-7	TRBV11-2	few	CASSLDHREQYF	TGTGCCAGCAGCTTAGATCACCGCGAGCAGTACTTC
.	TRBJ1-4	TRBV7-2	many	CASSQTEIEKLFF	TGTGCCAGCAGCCAGACGGAGATCGAAAAACTGTTTTTT
.	TRBJ2-7	TRBV10-3	many	CAISVVEAGGRVIYEQYF	TGTGCCATCAGTGTTGTGGAGGCAGGCGGCAGAGTGATCTACGAGCAGTACTTC
.	TRBJ1-4	TRBV29-1	.	CSVDLSGTLFF	TGCAGCGTTGACCTGTCCGGGACACTGTTTTTT
.	TRBJ1-2	TRBV25-1	.	CASGSLRGNYGYTF	TGTGCTAGTGGTAGTCTCCGGGGGAACTATGGCTACACCTTC
.	TRBJ1-1	TRBV7-9	.	CASSTEGEYTEAFF	TGTGCCAGCAGCACCGAGGGGGAGTACACTGAAGCTTTCTTT
TRBD1	TRBJ1-1	TRBV10-2	few	CASSESRPGQGNTEAFF	TGCGCCAGCAGTGAGTCGAGACCGGGACAGGGGAACACTGAAGCTTTCTTT
.	TRBJ2-5	TRBV19	.	CASSPPGQTYQETQYF	TGTGCCAGTAGTCCCCCGGGGCAGACGTACCAAGAGACCCAGTACTTC
.	TRBJ2-5	TRBV15	few	CATSRDQEETQYF	TGTGCCACCAGCAGAGATCAGGAGGAGACCCAGTACTTC
.	TRBJ1-5	TRBV6-5	many	CASSRGDVNQPQHF	TGTGCCAGCTCGCGCGGGGACGTCAATCAGCCCCAGCATTTT
.	TRBJ1-2	TRBV29-1	many	CSKREDLGYTF	TGCAGCAAACGGGAGGATCTCGGCTACACCTTC
.	TRBJ1-4	TRBV29-1	many	CSVRVSNEKLFF	TGCAGCGTTCGTGTTAGTAATGAAAAACTGTTTTTT
.	TRBJ2-7	TRBV11-2	many	CASSLVRGGAYEQYF	TGTGCCAGCAGCTTAGTTCGCGGGGGCGCATACGAGCAGTACTTC
.	TRBJ2-5	TRBV9	many	CASSPRGGWETQYF	TGTGCCAGCAGCCCACGCGGGGGCTGGGAGACCCAGTACTTC
.	TRBJ1-1	TRBV7-9	.	CASSYFEGDTEAFF	TGTGCCAGCAGTTACTTTGAGGGCGACACTGAAGCTTTCTTT
.	TRBJ1-4	TRBV2	many	CASSEALREGGKLFF	TGTGCCAGCAGTGAAGCGCTTCGGGAGGGAGGAAAACTGTTTTTT
.	TRBJ2-6	TRBV10-3	once	CAITTDSSGTNVLTF	TGTGCCATCACCACCGACAGCTCTGGGACCAACGTCCTGACTTTC
.	TRBJ1-1	TRBV27	once	CASFSISGVSGTEAFF	TGTGCCAGCTTCTCCATATCGGGGGTTTCGGGCACTGAAGCTTTCTTT
.	TRBJ1-5	TRBV28	many	CASSAPGVSIHQPQHF	TGTGCCAGCAGTGCCCCGGGGGTCAGCATCCATCAGCCCCAGCATTTT
TRBD1	TRBJ1-1	TRBV7-8	.	CASSRIRTGGTEAFF	TGTGCCAGCAGCCGAATACGGACAGGAGGCACTGAAGCTTTCTTT
.	TRBJ2-5	TRBV20-1	.	CSARIGTQYF	TGCAGTGCTAGAATCGGGACCCAGTACTTC
.	TRBJ1-1	TRBV6-5	.	CATSYAGPNTEAFF	TGTGCCACCTCATACGCGGGGCCTAACACTGAAGCTTTCTTT
TRBD1	TRBJ1-5	TRBV7-9	many	CASSTGQGGNQPQHF	TGTGCCAGCAGCACCGGACAGGGGGGCAATCAGCCCCAGCATTTT
.	TRBJ2-7	TRBV6-2/TRBV6-3	.	CASSYSPDNSYEQYF	TGTGCCAGCAGTTACTCTCCGGACAACTCCTACGAGCAGTACTTC
.	TRBJ2-2	TRBV7-2	.	CASSPVGGSGNTGELFF	TGTGCCAGCAGCCCCGTGGGTGGATCTGGAAACACCGGGGAGCTGTTTTTT
.	TRBJ2-5	TRBV7-6	many	CASSLVPQGETQYF	TGTGCCAGCAGCTTAGTTCCCCAAGGGGAGACCCAGTACTTC
.	TRBJ2-2	TRBV24-1	.	CATSDPDRELFF	TGTGCCACCAGTGATCCGGACAGGGAGCTGTTTTTT
.	TRBJ2-5	TRBV7-6	many	CASSLDYRAQTQYF	TGTGCCAGCAGCTTAGATTACAGGGCACAGACCCAGTACTTC
.	TRBJ1-2	TRBV3-1	few	CASSSRRYYGYTF	TGTGCCAGCAGTTCACGGCGGTACTATGGCTACACCTTC
.	TRBJ2-5	TRBV7-9	.	CASSSRDGEETQYF	TGTGCCAGCAGCTCCCGGGACGGAGAAGAGACCCAGTACTTC
.	TRBJ1-1	TRBV11-2	few	CASSLVMGPTEAFF	TGTGCCAGCAGCTTAGTGATGGGGCCAACTGAAGCTTTCTTT
.	TRBJ2-6	TRBV5-1	.	CASNLIGAGANVLTF	TGCGCCAGCAACTTGATAGGGGCTGGGGCCAACGTCCTGACTTTC
.	TRBJ2-7	TRBV12-3/TRBV12-4	many	CASSLQENYEQYF	TGTGCCAGCAGTTTACAGGAGAACTACGAGCAGTACTTC
.	TRBJ1-4	TRBV5-1	few	CASSIESPGNEKLFF	TGCGCCAGCAGCATCGAGAGTCCGGGTAATGAAAAACTGTTTTTT
.	TRBJ1-6	TRBV20-1	.	CSAENPREENSPLHF	TGCAGTGCCGAAAATCCCCGGGAGGAGAATTCACCCCTCCACTTT
TRBD1	TRBJ1-1	TRBV19	.	CASSVRTGLHKEAFF	TGTGCCAGTAGTGTCCGGACAGGATTACACAAGGAGGCTTTCTTT
.	TRBJ2-5	TRBV5-1	many	CASSLESPGSQETQYF	TGCGCCAGCAGCTTGGAAAGTCCCGGCTCACAAGAGACCCAGTACTTC
.	TRBJ1-2	TRBV4-1	.	CASSLKGGNNYGYTF	TGCGCCAGCAGCCTGAAAGGCGGCAATAACTATGGCTACACCTTC